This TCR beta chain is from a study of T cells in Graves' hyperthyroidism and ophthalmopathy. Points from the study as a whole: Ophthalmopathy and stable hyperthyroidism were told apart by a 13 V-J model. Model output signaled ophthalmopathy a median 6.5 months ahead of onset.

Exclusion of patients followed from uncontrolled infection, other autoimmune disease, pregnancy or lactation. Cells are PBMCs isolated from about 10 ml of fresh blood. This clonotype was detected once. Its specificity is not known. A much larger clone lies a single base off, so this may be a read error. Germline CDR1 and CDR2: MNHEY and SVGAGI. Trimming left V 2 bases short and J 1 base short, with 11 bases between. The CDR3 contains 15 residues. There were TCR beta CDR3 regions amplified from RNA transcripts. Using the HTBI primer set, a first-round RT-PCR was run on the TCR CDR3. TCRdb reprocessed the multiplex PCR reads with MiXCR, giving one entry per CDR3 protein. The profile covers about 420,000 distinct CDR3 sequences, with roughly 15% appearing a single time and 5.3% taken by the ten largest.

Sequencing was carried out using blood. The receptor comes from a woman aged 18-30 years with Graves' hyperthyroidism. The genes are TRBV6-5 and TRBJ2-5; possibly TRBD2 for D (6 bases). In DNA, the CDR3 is TGTGCCAGCAGTTACGGGCGGGGCAGCCAAGAGACCCAGTACTTC. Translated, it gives CASSYGRGSQETQYF.